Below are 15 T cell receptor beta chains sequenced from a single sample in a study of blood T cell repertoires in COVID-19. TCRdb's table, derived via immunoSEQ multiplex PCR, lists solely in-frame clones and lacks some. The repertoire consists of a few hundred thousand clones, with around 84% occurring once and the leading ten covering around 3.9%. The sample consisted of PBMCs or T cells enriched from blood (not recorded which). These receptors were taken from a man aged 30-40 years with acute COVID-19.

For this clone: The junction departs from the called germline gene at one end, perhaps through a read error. CDR3 amino acids: CASRLGQGFTYNEQFF. In DNA form, the CDR3 reads TGTGCCAGCAGGCTGGGACAGGGGTTCACCTACAATGAGCAGTTCTTC. The chain is built from TRBV5-1 and TRBJ2-1, with 10 bases identical to TRBD1. The CDR3 consists of 16 residues. The germline V gene encodes CDR1 SGHRS and CDR2 YFSETQ.

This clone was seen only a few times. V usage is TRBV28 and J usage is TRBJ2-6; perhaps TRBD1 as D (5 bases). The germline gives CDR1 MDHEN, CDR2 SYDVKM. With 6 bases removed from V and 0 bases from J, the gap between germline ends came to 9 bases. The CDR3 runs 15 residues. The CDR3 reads CASRQARSGANVLTF. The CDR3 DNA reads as TGTGCCAGCAGACAGGCCCGCTCTGGGGCCAACGTCCTGACTTTC.

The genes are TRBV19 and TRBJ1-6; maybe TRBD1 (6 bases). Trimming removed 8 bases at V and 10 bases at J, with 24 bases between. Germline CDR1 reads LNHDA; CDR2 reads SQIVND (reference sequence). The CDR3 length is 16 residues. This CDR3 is CASSILQGLGGSPLHF. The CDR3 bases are TGTGCCAGTTCCATTCTGCAGGGGCTGGGCGGCTCACCCCTCCACTTT.

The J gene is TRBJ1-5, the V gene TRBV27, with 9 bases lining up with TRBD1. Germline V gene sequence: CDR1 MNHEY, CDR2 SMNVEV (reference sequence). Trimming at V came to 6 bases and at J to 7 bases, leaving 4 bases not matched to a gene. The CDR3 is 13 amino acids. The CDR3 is CASSLTGGQPQHF. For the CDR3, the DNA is TGTGCCAGCAGCCTGACAGGGGGACAGCCCCAGCATTTT.

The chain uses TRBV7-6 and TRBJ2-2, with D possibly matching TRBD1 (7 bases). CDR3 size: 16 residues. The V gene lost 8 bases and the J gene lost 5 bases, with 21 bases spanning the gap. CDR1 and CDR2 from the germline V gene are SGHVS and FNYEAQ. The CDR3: CASLSGGSGATGELFF. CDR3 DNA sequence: TGTGCCAGCCTCTCAGGGGGGTCGGGTGCGACCGGGGAGCTGTTTTTT.

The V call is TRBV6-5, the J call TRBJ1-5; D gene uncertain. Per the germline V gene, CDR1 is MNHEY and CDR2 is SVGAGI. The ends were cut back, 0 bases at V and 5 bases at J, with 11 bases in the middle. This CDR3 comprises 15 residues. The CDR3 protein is CASSYSRGLHQPQHF. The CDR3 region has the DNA TGTGCCAGCAGTTACTCTCGGGGTTTGCATCAGCCCCAGCATTTT.

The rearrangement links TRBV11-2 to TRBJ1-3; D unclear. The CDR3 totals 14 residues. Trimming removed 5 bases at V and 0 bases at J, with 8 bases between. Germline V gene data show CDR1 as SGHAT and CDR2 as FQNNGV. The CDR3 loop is CASSPGISGNTIYF. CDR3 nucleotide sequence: TGTGCCAGCAGCCCGGGAATCTCTGGAAACACCATATATTTT.

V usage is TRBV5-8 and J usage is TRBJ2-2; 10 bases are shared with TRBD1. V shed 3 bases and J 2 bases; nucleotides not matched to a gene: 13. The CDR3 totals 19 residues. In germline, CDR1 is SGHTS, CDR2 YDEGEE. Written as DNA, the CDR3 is TGTGCCAGCAGCTCCCCGGGACAGGGGAAGGTAGTAAACACCGGGGAGCTGTTTTTT. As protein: CASSSPGQGKVVNTGELFF.

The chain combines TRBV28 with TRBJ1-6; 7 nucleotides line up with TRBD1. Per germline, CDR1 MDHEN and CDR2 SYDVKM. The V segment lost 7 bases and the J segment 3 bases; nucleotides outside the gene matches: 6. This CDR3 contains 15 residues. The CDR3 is CASNPQGIYNSPLHF. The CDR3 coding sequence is TGTGCCAGCAACCCACAGGGGATCTATAATTCACCCCTCCACTTT.

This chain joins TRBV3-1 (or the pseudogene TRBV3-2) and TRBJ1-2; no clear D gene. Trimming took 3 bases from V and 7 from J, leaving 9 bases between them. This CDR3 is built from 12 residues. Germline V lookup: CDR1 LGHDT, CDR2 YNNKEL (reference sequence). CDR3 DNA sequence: TGTGCCAGCAGCCAGAGGGAAGGTGGCTACACCTTC. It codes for CASSQREGGYTF.

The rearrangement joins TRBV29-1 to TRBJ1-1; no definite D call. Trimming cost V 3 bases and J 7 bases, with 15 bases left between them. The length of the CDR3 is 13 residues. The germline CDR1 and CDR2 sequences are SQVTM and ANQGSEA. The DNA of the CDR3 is TGCAGCGTTGAGGTTATTGGTATTAGTGAAGCTTTCTTT. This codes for CSVEVIGISEAFF.

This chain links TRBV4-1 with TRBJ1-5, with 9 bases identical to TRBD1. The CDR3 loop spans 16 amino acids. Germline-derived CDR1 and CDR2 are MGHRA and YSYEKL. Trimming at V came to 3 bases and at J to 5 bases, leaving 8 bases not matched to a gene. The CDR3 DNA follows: TGCGCCAGCAGCCAGGTGGGGACAGGGTGGGATCAGCCCCAGCATTTT. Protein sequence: CASSQVGTGWDQPQHF.

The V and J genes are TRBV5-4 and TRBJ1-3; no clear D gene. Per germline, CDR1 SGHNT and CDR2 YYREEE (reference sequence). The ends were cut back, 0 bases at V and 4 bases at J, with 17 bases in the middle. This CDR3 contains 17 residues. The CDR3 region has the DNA TGTGCCAGCAGCTTGGACCCCCGCAGAGGAGGGGGAAACACCATATATTTT. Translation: CASSLDPRRGGGNTIYF.

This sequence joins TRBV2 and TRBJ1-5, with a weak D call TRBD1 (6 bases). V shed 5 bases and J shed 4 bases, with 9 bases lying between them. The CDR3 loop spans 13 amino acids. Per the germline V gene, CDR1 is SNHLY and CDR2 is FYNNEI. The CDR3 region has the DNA TGTGCCAGCAGTTCCGACAGGAATCAGCCCCAGCATTTT. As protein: CASSSDRNQPQHF.

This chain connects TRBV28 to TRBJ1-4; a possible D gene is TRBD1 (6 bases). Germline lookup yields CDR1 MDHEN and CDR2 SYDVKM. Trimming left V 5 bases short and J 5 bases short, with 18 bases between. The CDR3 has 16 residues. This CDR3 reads CASSQAGGAENEKLFF. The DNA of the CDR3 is TGTGCCAGCAGTCAGGCTGGGGGGGCTGAGAATGAAAAACTGTTTTTT.